This entry lists 21 T cell receptor beta chains sequenced from one sample in a study of cytomegalovirus exposure and HLA in healthy donors (dated by TCRdb to between 2016 and 2019). The receptor library was made with the immunoSEQ multiplex PCR assay. For the multiplex PCR, a mixture combining 60 forward primers for TCR Vbeta segments and 13 reverse primers for TCR Jbeta segments was used. What TCRdb holds here is the immuneACCESS table cut down to in-frame rearrangements. Part of the clones is not present; checked against another copy, under half of the missing clones reflect an unresolved V gene, and the others are unexplained. The sample's table covers about 54,000 clones. Approximately 7% of the sample is held by the ten biggest clonotypes. The sequencing input was PBMCs. These TCRs come from a middle-aged woman in good health and CMV-seronegative.

This chain uses TRBV7-2 with TRBJ2-7, with TRBD1 as a possible D gene (6 bases). Trimming shortened V by 2 bases and J by 5 bases, and 7 bases separated the two germline ends. This CDR3 has 12 amino acids. Per the germline V gene, CDR1 is SGHTA and CDR2 is FQGNSA. CDR3 sequence (DNA): TGTGCCAGCAGCTTATACAGGGACGAGCAGTACTTC. Translated: CASSLYRDEQYF.

Frequency places this clone as medium-sized. V and J are TRBV10-3 and TRBJ2-7, with 10 bases aligning to TRBD2. The CDR3 has 16 residues. The ends lost 11 bases at V and 0 bases at J; junction bases unmatched: 13. From germline, CDR1 is ENHRY and CDR2 SYGVKD. The CDR3 DNA reads as TGTGCCGCGGGTGTGAGGGGACTAGCGCCCTCCTACGAGCAGTACTTC. Protein product: CAAGVRGLAPSYEQYF.

J is TRBJ2-7 and V is TRBV9; D possibly corresponds to TRBD1 (8 bases). Germline CDR1 and CDR2: SGDLS and YYNGEE. This CDR3 is 16 amino acids long. Trimming pared 4 bases from V and 5 bases from J, leaving 22 bases between. The CDR3 coding sequence is TGTGCCAGCAGCCGTATCGGGGGGACAGGTGGGGACGAGCAGTACTTC. This codes for CASSRIGGTGGDEQYF.

The chain recombines TRBV4-3 with TRBJ2-1, with 8 bases lining up with TRBD1. Trimming cost V 0 bases and J 3 bases; bases outside gene matches: 4. From germline, CDR1 is LGHNA and CDR2 YSLEER. The CDR3 loop spans 16 amino acids. CDR3 region: CASSQDARGLYNEQFF. CDR3 DNA sequence: TGCGCCAGCAGCCAAGACGCCAGGGGGCTCTACAATGAGCAGTTCTTC.

The gene calls are TRBV6-1 and TRBJ2-5; TRBD1 matches at 10 bases. This CDR3 is built from 16 residues. V lost 4 bases to trimming and J lost 5 bases; unmatched junction nucleotides: 10. CDR1 and CDR2 from the germline V gene are MNHNS and SASEGT. Here the CDR3 reads CASSAEDRGIGETQYF. In DNA, the CDR3 is TGTGCCAGCAGTGCCGAGGACAGGGGGATTGGGGAGACCCAGTACTTC.

This chain connects TRBV5-1 to TRBJ2-7; 7 positions agree with TRBD2. The CDR3 is made up of 15 amino acids. Trimming at V came to 2 bases and at J to 3 bases, leaving 8 bases not matched to a gene. In germline, CDR1 is SGHRS, CDR2 YFSETQ. The CDR3 DNA reads TGCGCCAGCAGCTTTAGCGGGCGGATCGGCTACGAGCAGTACTTC. Translating gives CASSFSGRIGYEQYF.

The rearrangement links TRBV7-2 to TRBJ1-2, with TRBD1 matching over 7 bases. From germline, CDR1 is SGHTA and CDR2 FQGNSA. This CDR3 has 15 amino acids. V lost 5 bases to trimming and J lost 4 bases; unmatched junction nucleotides: 10. The DNA for the CDR3 is TGTGCCAGCAGCCAGACGGGACAGACTTTCTATGGCTACACCTTC. This translates into CASSQTGQTFYGYTF. The variable domain in full, completed from reference TRBV7-2 and TRBJ1-2, reads GAGVSQSPSNKVTEKGKDVELRCDPISGHTALYWYRQSLGQGLEFLIYFQGNSAPDKSGLPSDRFSAERTGGSVSTLTIQRTQQEDSAVYLCASSQTGQTFYGYTFGSGTRLTVV.

The V call is TRBV7-2, the J call TRBJ2-7; TRBD2 matches 9 bases. Per the germline V gene, CDR1 is SGHTA and CDR2 is FQGNSA. V lost 1 base to trimming and J lost 4 bases; unmatched junction nucleotides: 2. The CDR3 runs to 14 residues. The CDR3 sequence is CASSLVAGEYEQYF. The CDR3 nucleotides read TGTGCCAGCAGCTTAGTAGCGGGAGAGTACGAGCAGTACTTC.

The chain links TRBV6-4 to TRBJ2-2; D not certain. V lost 0 bases, J lost 1 base, and 6 bases lay in between. The CDR3 has 15 amino acids. CDR1 is MRHNA, CDR2 SNTAGT, per germline. The CDR3 sequence: CASSDSAQNTGELFF. DNA of the CDR3: TGTGCCAGCAGTGACTCGGCTCAGAACACCGGGGAGCTGTTTTTT.

The V call is TRBV5-8, the J call TRBJ2-3; 8 positions match TRBD1. The CDR3 is made up of 14 amino acids. CDR1 SGHTS and CDR2 YDEGEE come from the germline V gene. Trimming took 5 bases from V and 2 from J; bases not matched to a gene: 4. The CDR3 region has the DNA TGTGCCAGCAGAAAGACAGGGGCCACAGATACGCAGTATTTT. As protein: CASRKTGATDTQYF.

The V call is TRBV19, the J call TRBJ1-5, with D possibly TRBD1 on 5 matching bases. CDR1 and CDR2 (germline): LNHDA, SQIVND (reference sequence). Trimming cost V 7 bases and J 4 bases, with 14 bases left between them. This CDR3 has 14 residues. This CDR3 is CASTKGPRNQPQHF. The CDR3, as DNA: TGTGCCAGTACCAAGGGGCCGAGGAATCAGCCCCAGCATTTT. Based on the CDR3 plus reference TRBV19 and TRBJ1-5, the full variable domain is DGGITQSPKYLFRKEGQNVTLSCEQNLNHDAMYWYRQDPGQGLRLIYYSQIVNDFQKGDIAEGYSVSREKKESFPLTVTSAQKNPTAFYLCASTKGPRNQPQHFGDGTRLSIL.

The V call is TRBV19, the J call TRBJ1-1; TRBD1 aligns across 7 bases. The CDR3 totals 14 residues. Germline assignment: CDR1 LNHDA and CDR2 SQIVND (reference sequence). V lost 3 bases to trimming and J lost 0 bases; unmatched junction nucleotides: 1. As DNA, the CDR3 is TGTGCCAGTAGTATGGACAGGTTGAACACTGAAGCTTTCTTT. It specifies CASSMDRLNTEAFF. Full variable domain (outside the CDR3, taken from reference TRBV19 and TRBJ1-1): DGGITQSPKYLFRKEGQNVTLSCEQNLNHDAMYWYRQDPGQGLRLIYYSQIVNDFQKGDIAEGYSVSREKKESFPLTVTSAQKNPTAFYLCASSMDRLNTEAFFGQGTRLTVV.

The rearrangement uses TRBV29-1 and TRBJ2-1, with 7 bases aligning to TRBD2. The CDR3 has 15 residues. The germline gives CDR1 SQVTM, CDR2 ANQGSEA. Unmatched junction bases numbered 11, after V lost 4 bases and J lost 5 bases. CDR3 bases: TGCAGCGTTGTACCGGTGAGCGGGACCGACAATGAGCAGTTCTTC. Encoded protein: CSVVPVSGTDNEQFF.

The genes are TRBV30 and TRBJ1-5; D perhaps matches TRBD1 (6 bases). Deletions cut 3 bases from V and 4 bases from J, with 16 bases between. This CDR3 has 15 residues. In germline, CDR1 is GTSNPN, CDR2 SVGIG (reference sequence). The CDR3 DNA reads TGTGCCTGGAGCCCCCGGGGACAACCTAATCAGCCCCAGCATTTT. Translation gives CAWSPRGQPNQPQHF.

V and J are TRBV19 and TRBJ1-1; D is possibly TRBD1 (6 bases). The length of the CDR3 is 12 residues. The ends were cut back, 5 bases at V and 4 bases at J, with 8 bases in the middle. CDR1 is LNHDA and CDR2 is SQIVND in the germline V gene (reference sequence). CDR3 sequence (DNA): TGTGCCAGTAGTCCAGGGGTCACTGAAGCTTTCTTT. Residues: CASSPGVTEAFF.

This chain's CDR3 is CASTRVSGELFF. CDR3 nucleotides: TGTGCCAGTACCCGAGTGTCCGGGGAGCTGTTTTTT. The chain employs TRBV19 and TRBJ2-2, with no clear D. Deletions cut 7 bases from V and 6 bases from J, with 9 bases between. There are 12 residues in the CDR3. Germline CDR1 is LNHDA and CDR2 is SQIVND (reference sequence). The entire variable domain, with the rest obtained from reference TRBV19 and TRBJ2-2, is as follows: DGGITQSPKYLFRKEGQNVTLSCEQNLNHDAMYWYRQDPGQGLRLIYYSQIVNDFQKGDIAEGYSVSREKKESFPLTVTSAQKNPTAFYLCASTRVSGELFFGEGSRLTVL.

The CDR3 spells CASSVDREQTQYF. The DNA for the CDR3 is TGTGCCAGCAGTGTCGACAGGGAGCAGACCCAGTACTTC. The chain carries TRBV2 and TRBJ2-5, with TRBD1 identical over 7 bases. The CDR3 sequence is 13 residues long. In germline, CDR1 is SNHLY, CDR2 FYNNEI. V gave up 4 bases and J gave up 6 bases; unmatched junction bases: 5.

The rearrangement uses TRBV11-2 and TRBJ1-4; D gene uncertain. The CDR3 extends over 15 amino acids. Germline values: CDR1 SGHAT, CDR2 FQNNGV. V dropped 5 bases and J dropped 0 bases, with 10 bases sitting between them. CDR3 loop: CASSAHSATNEKLFF. The CDR3, as DNA: TGTGCCAGCAGCGCCCACAGTGCAACTAATGAAAAACTGTTTTTT.

The CDR3 reads CASSFGGHTGELFF. The CDR3, as DNA: TGTGCCAGCAGTTTCGGGGGGCACACCGGGGAGCTGTTTTTT. The rearrangement uses TRBV28 and TRBJ2-2, with TRBD2 as a possible D gene (7 bases). Germline assignment: CDR1 MDHEN and CDR2 SYDVKM. Trimming cost V 3 bases and J 3 bases, with 8 bases left between them. The CDR3 is 14 amino acids. Combining the CDR3 with reference TRBV28 and TRBJ2-2 gives the whole variable domain DVKVTQSSRYLVKRTGEKVFLECVQDMDHENMFWYRQDPGLGLRLIYFSYDVKMKEKGDIPEGYSVSREKKERFSLILESASTNQTSMYLCASSFGGHTGELFFGEGSRLTVL.

The V and J genes are TRBV14 and TRBJ2-5; TRBD2 is a possible D gene (5 bases). V lost 1 base, J lost 4 bases, and 13 bases lay in between. The germline gives CDR1 SGHDN, CDR2 FVKESK. CDR3 size: 15 residues. The CDR3 region is CASSQAARAAETQYF. The CDR3, as DNA: TGTGCCAGCAGCCAAGCGGCTAGAGCGGCAGAGACCCAGTACTTC.

This chain uses TRBV28 with TRBJ1-1, with D possibly matching TRBD1 (5 bases). The V gene lost 2 bases and the J gene lost 4 bases, with 14 bases spanning the gap. This CDR3 has 15 amino acids. Germline V gene lookup returns CDR1 MDHEN and CDR2 SYDVKM. DNA of the CDR3: TGTGCCAGCAGTTTACACCCCCCGGGGGGCACTGAAGCTTTCTTT. It is translated as CASSLHPPGGTEAFF. Full variable domain (rest looked up from reference TRBV28 and TRBJ1-1): DVKVTQSSRYLVKRTGEKVFLECVQDMDHENMFWYRQDPGLGLRLIYFSYDVKMKEKGDIPEGYSVSREKKERFSLILESASTNQTSMYLCASSLHPPGGTEAFFGQGTRLTVV.